This TCR beta chain was recorded in a study of T cells in Graves' hyperthyroidism and ophthalmopathy. In the study overall: Peripheral blood was acquired at first diagnosis, ahead of any therapy whatsoever.

The J segment lost 4 bases and the V segment lost 7 bases, leaving 8 bases of the junction unmatched. Germline assignment: CDR1 MDHEN and CDR2 SYDVKM. CDR3 length equals 14 residues. Study results and limitations: A 13 V-J model separated ophthalmopathy from stable hyperthyroidism. Also found in blood were most expanded thyroid clonotypes above 0.001.

Of note for this clonotype: Its specificity is unknown.

RNA transcripts gave rise to amplified TCR beta CDR3 regions. TCR CDR3 regions were first amplified by RT-PCR with HTBI primers. MiXCR, run by TCRdb on the multiplex PCR reads, gives a single entry per CDR3 protein. The table has some 740,000 distinct CDR3 sequences, 14% seen once. The receptor comes from a woman between 18 and 30 years old with Graves' hyperthyroidism. V and J are TRBV28 and TRBJ2-7; TRBD2 matches at 9 bases. Sequencing used blood. As DNA, the CDR3 is TGTGCCAGCATCCCGGGACTAGCCGGATACGAGCAGTACTTC. Its protein product is CASIPGLAGYEQYF. Supplemented by reference TRBV28 and TRBJ2-7, the full variable domain reads DVKVTQSSRYLVKRTGEKVFLECVQDMDHENMFWYRQDPGLGLRLIYFSYDVKMKEKGDIPEGYSVSREKKERFSLILESASTNQTSMYLCASIPGLAGYEQYFGPGTRLTVT.